One T cell receptor beta chain is described in this entry. As yet, its antigen is unknown. The repertoire was sequenced with immunoSEQ multiplex PCR; TCRdb's copy has only in-frame clones and lacks some. The data hold over 75,000 clones, with under 95% observed a single time. This sample is part of a study of T cell responses to AZD1222 COVID-19 vaccine. The germline V gene encodes CDR1 GTSNPN and CDR2 SVGIG (reference sequence). Unmatched junction bases numbered 16, after V lost 8 bases and J lost 9 bases. CDR3 length equals 14 residues. General observations from the study: No repertoire was sampled before or during the peak T cell response, only after it. Baseline seropositivity occurred in only a handful of AZD1222 recipients. The donors showed a predominance of white British ancestry and of females, with possible underestimation of clonal diversity.

This clonotype was obtained from an adult in good health. The sequencing used peripheral blood, collected on day 0 of AZD1222 vaccination. The chain carries TRBV30 and TRBJ2-3, with 8 bases aligning to TRBD1. CDR3 region: CAHGGPGGAETQYF. CDR3 nucleotide sequence: TGTGCCCACGGTGGGCCAGGGGGCGCGGAAACGCAGTATTTT.